A selection of T cell receptor beta chains follows, all from one sample in a study of shared T cell receptors in the human thymus. Sequencing was performed with immunoSEQ multiplex PCR; in TCRdb, only in-frame clones are kept and a portion is missing. The profile covers about 660,000 clones, with approximately 87% appearing a single time and about 0.0094% taken by the ten largest. The sample was also linked to a second study, of human thymus T cells.

The sample consisted of thymocytes. These receptors all come from a boy less than two years old with a congenital heart defect. Each CDR3 is given with its conserved first and last residue. The order of the fields is clone size, V gene, D gene, J gene, CDR3 protein, CDR3 DNA. The D gene is left open where the match is weak. Only part of the rows carry a size: once, few, many, or a class if the clone is expanded.

once	TRBV28	.	TRBJ1-6	CASSLYPDTGNSPLHF	TGTGCCAGCAGTTTATATCCGGACACCGGAAATTCACCCCTCCACTTT
.	TRBV5-1	.	TRBJ1-2	CASSLGQGNYGYTF	TGCGCCAGCAGCTTGGGGCAGGGGAACTATGGCTACACCTTC
.	TRBV6-6	TRBD1	TRBJ1-4	CASSYSAGGTEKLFF	TGTGCCAGCAGTTACTCCGCAGGGGGCACTGAAAAACTGTTTTTT
few	TRBV27	.	TRBJ2-7	CASSPGPGALYEQYF	TGTGCCAGCAGCCCAGGGCCAGGGGCCCTCTACGAGCAGTACTTC
once	TRBV6-5	TRBD1	TRBJ1-3	CASSRTGVEGNTIYF	TGTGCCAGCAGCCGGACAGGGGTGGAAGGAAACACCATATATTTT
once	TRBV5-1	.	TRBJ2-5	CASSLALASRETQYF	TGCGCCAGCAGCTTGGCCTTGGCTAGCAGGGAGACCCAGTACTTC
.	TRBV5-4	TRBD1	TRBJ2-6	CASSSPGTGIPGANVLTF	TGTGCCAGCAGCTCCCCCGGGACAGGGATCCCTGGGGCCAACGTCCTGACTTTC
.	TRBV2	TRBD2	TRBJ2-4	CASSEGGGAKNIQYF	TGTGCCAGCAGTGAAGGGGGGGGAGCCAAAAACATTCAGTACTTT
.	TRBV28	.	TRBJ2-1	CASSLVGGLMYNEQFF	TGTGCCAGCAGTTTAGTAGGAGGGTTGATGTACAATGAGCAGTTCTTC
.	TRBV6-6	TRBD1	TRBJ1-3	CASSPGQGLCGNTIYF	TGTGCCAGCAGTCCCGGACAGGGTTTATGTGGAAACACCATATATTTT
.	TRBV19	.	TRBJ1-5	CASTAPGRGRARQPQHF	TGTGCCAGTACCGCCCCGGGCAGGGGCCGAGCTCGTCAGCCCCAGCATTTT
few	TRBV14	.	TRBJ2-1	CASSSNNEQFF	TGTGCCAGCAGTTCCAACAATGAGCAGTTCTTC
.	TRBV6-5	TRBD1	TRBJ1-1	CASSHAGQGLSEAFF	TGTGCCAGCAGTCACGCAGGACAGGGTTTATCTGAAGCTTTCTTT
.	TRBV27	.	TRBJ2-3	CASSLSTRADTQYF	TGTGCCAGCAGTTTATCGACTAGGGCAGATACGCAGTATTTT
.	TRBV25-1	TRBD1	TRBJ2-1	CASSEFRDRGYNEQFF	TGTGCCAGCAGTGAATTCCGGGACAGGGGGTACAATGAGCAGTTCTTC
once	TRBV7-8	.	TRBJ1-5	CASSLVFTNQPQHF	TGTGCCAGCAGCTTAGTGTTTACTAATCAGCCCCAGCATTTT
.	TRBV5-1	.	TRBJ2-5	CASSRAEKETQYF	TGCGCCAGCAGCCGAGCGGAGAAAGAGACCCAGTACTTC
once	TRBV4-1	TRBD2	TRBJ2-1	CASSQRRTSGAGNEQFF	TGCGCCAGCAGCCAACGACGGACTAGCGGGGCGGGCAATGAGCAGTTCTTC
.	TRBV7-9	.	TRBJ2-1	CAIQREGSYNEQFF	TGTGCCATCCAACGTGAGGGCTCCTACAATGAGCAGTTCTTC
once	TRBV7-9	.	TRBJ1-4	CASSQLTGRANEKLFF	TGTGCCAGCAGCCAGCTAACAGGGAGGGCTAATGAAAAACTGTTTTTT
.	TRBV5-1	TRBD1	TRBJ1-1	CASSLSGTGLLQDYVKTEAFF	TGCGCCAGCAGCTTGTCCGGGACAGGGTTGCTCCAGGACTACGTAAAGACTGAAGCTTTCTTT
.	TRBV4-1	TRBD1	TRBJ1-2	CASSQTGDSYGYTF	TGCGCCAGCAGCCAAACTGGGGACAGCTATGGCTACACCTTC
.	TRBV5-6	TRBD1	TRBJ1-1	CASSISGQGVSEAFF	TGTGCCAGCAGTATTTCAGGACAGGGGGTTTCTGAAGCTTTCTTT
once	TRBV10-3	.	TRBJ2-1	CAISAWLAVPNEQFF	TGTGCCATCAGTGCGTGGCTAGCAGTACCCAATGAGCAGTTCTTC
.	TRBV19	.	TRBJ1-2	CASSHPQVNGIYGYTF	TGTGCCAGTAGCCATCCTCAGGTTAACGGCATATATGGCTACACCTTC
.	TRBV6-6	.	TRBJ1-5	CASRTHNQPQHF	TGTGCCAGCAGAACACACAATCAGCCCCAGCATTTT
.	TRBV19	.	TRBJ1-4	CASSIVSSRETEKLFF	TGTGCCAGTAGTATAGTCTCATCGAGGGAGACTGAAAAACTGTTTTTT
.	TRBV11-2	.	TRBJ2-7	CASSPREVSYEQYF	TGTGCCAGCAGCCCACGAGAAGTCTCCTACGAGCAGTACTTC